This entry lists 18 T cell receptor beta chains sequenced from one sample in a study of blood T cell repertoires in COVID-19. Profiled with immunoSEQ multiplex PCR; TCRdb holds only in-frame clones, not every one. The table includes 150,000 to 200,000 clones, around four fifths detected once. The sequenced sample was peripheral blood. The source of these receptors is a woman aged 80 or over with acute or convalescent COVID-19.

The chain uses TRBV10-3 and TRBJ1-2; no definite D call. The V end was cut by 7 bases, the J end by 4 bases, with 10 bases between. Germline V CDR1 and CDR2: ENHRY, SYGVKD. The CDR3 runs 12 residues. CDR3 sequence (DNA): TGTGCCATCAATCCGGGTTCCTATGGCTACACCTTC. Protein product: CAINPGSYGYTF.

The chain recombines TRBV6-5 with TRBJ1-1; 9 bases map to TRBD1. The CDR3 is 15 residues long. After removal of 0 bases from V and 5 bases from J, the junction contained 4 bases not matched to a gene. CDR1 MNHEY and CDR2 SVGAGI come from the germline V gene. The CDR3 bases are TGTGCCAGCAGTTACTCAAACAGGGGGCAAACTGAAGCTTTCTTT. This codes for CASSYSNRGQTEAFF.

The gene calls are TRBV14 and TRBJ1-4; D is ambiguous. Between the trimmed V and J ends, which lost 4 bases and 0 bases, there was a span of 15 bases. CDR1 is SGHDN and CDR2 is FVKESK in the germline V gene. The CDR3 extends over 17 amino acids. The CDR3 nucleotides are TGTGCCAGCAGCCGACTGGCGTACGGAACAACTAATGAAAAACTGTTTTTT. It yields the protein CASSRLAYGTTNEKLFF.

Note on this clone: At the DNA level, this CDR3 is encoded by other sequences in the same sample as well. The chain is built from TRBV3-1 (or the pseudogene TRBV3-2) and TRBJ2-7, with D maybe TRBD2 (5 bases). V was cut by 2 bases and J by 5 bases, with 7 bases left in between. CDR3 length: 12 residues. CDR1 is LGHDT, CDR2 YNNKEL, per germline (reference sequence). CDR3 coding DNA: TGTGCCAGCAGCCAATCGGGAAACGAGCAGTACTTC. It encodes CASSQSGNEQYF.

The chain has TRBV27 and TRBJ1-1, with D possibly TRBD1 on 6 matching bases. Germline V lookup: CDR1 MNHEY, CDR2 SMNVEV (reference sequence). V was shortened by 2 bases and J by 5 bases, with 21 bases between the two germline ends. This CDR3 is built from 17 residues. The DNA of the CDR3 is TGTGCCAGCAGTTTACGTCGGATAAATGCAGGGGTTACTGAAGCTTTCTTT. Its translation: CASSLRRINAGVTEAFF.

This clone was seen only once. The chain joins TRBV5-6 to TRBJ2-1, with TRBD1 as a possible D gene (6 bases). CDR3 length: 18 residues. The V end was cut by 0 bases, the J end by 6 bases, with 22 bases between. From germline, CDR1 is SGHDT and CDR2 YYEEEE. CDR3 sequence (DNA): TGTGCCAGCAGCTTGGCCAACGTTCGGGACATGATGTTCAATGAGCAGTTCTTC. Translated: CASSLANVRDMMFNEQFF.

The rearrangement links TRBV27 to TRBJ2-7, with 10 nucleotides matching TRBD1. Germline CDR1 is MNHEY and CDR2 is SMNVEV (reference sequence). Trimming cost V 5 bases and J 2 bases; bases outside gene matches: 6. The CDR3 sequence is 15 residues long. The CDR3 loop reads CASSPWGQGPYEQYF. DNA for the CDR3: TGTGCCAGCAGTCCCTGGGGACAGGGGCCCTACGAGCAGTACTTC.

The J gene is TRBJ2-3, the V gene TRBV9; 7 nucleotides line up with TRBD2. The V segment lost 0 bases and the J segment 2 bases; nucleotides outside the gene matches: 6. The CDR3 covers 16 residues. Per the germline V gene, CDR1 is SGDLS and CDR2 is YYNGEE. CDR3 bases: TGTGCCAGCAGCGTAGGTGCGGGAGCCCTCACAGATACGCAGTATTTT. This sequence encodes CASSVGAGALTDTQYF. The variable domain in full, with the rest retrieved from reference TRBV9 and TRBJ2-3, is DSGVTQTPKHLITATGQRVTLRCSPRSGDLSVYWYQQSLDQGLQFLIQYYNGEERAKGNILERFSAQQFPDLHSELNLSSLELGDSALYFCASSVGAGALTDTQYFGPGTRLTVL.

V is TRBV6-6 and J is TRBJ1-5, with no clear D. Per the germline V gene, CDR1 is MNHNY and CDR2 is SVGAGI (reference sequence). Trimming removed 0 bases at V and 2 bases at J, with 11 bases between. This CDR3 contains 16 residues. CDR3 bases: TGTGCCAGCAGTTACTCAGCCGAATTAGGCAATCAGCCCCAGCATTTT. It yields the protein CASSYSAELGNQPQHF.

The chain has TRBV5-4 and TRBJ2-3; TRBD2 matches at 9 bases. Germline CDR1 and CDR2: SGHNT and YYREEE (reference sequence). V trimming: 2 bases; J trimming: 5 bases; junction bases outside the gene matches: 6. This CDR3 contains 15 residues. This CDR3 is CASSFARAGGDTQYF. The CDR3 DNA sequence: TGTGCCAGCAGCTTTGCGAGAGCGGGAGGAGATACGCAGTATTTT.

This chain joins TRBV7-2 and TRBJ2-2; 10 nucleotides agree with TRBD2. Losses at the gene ends were 2 bases for V and 0 bases for J; bases not matched to a gene: 6. CDR1 SGHTA and CDR2 FQGNSA come from the germline V gene. This CDR3 is built from 18 residues. The CDR3: CASSLLAAGGSNTGELFF. Here the CDR3 DNA reads TGTGCCAGCAGCTTACTTGCAGCGGGAGGGTCGAACACCGGGGAGCTGTTTTTT.

V usage is TRBV5-1 and J usage is TRBJ1-5; 9 positions agree with TRBD1. This CDR3 region has 15 residues. Germline CDR1 reads SGHRS; CDR2 reads YFSETQ. J gave up 6 bases and V 4 bases, and 8 bases lay outside the gene matches. This chain's CDR3 is CASSPSGTGFQPQHF. CDR3 nucleotides: TGCGCCAGCAGCCCATCCGGGACAGGGTTTCAGCCCCAGCATTTT.

The chain joins TRBV28 to TRBJ2-2; 7 nucleotides align to TRBD1. The CDR3 runs to 14 residues. V lost 5 bases and J lost 3; bases outside the gene matches: 3. CDR1 is MDHEN and CDR2 is SYDVKM in the germline V gene. The CDR3 loop is CASSRTGHTGELFF. DNA for the CDR3: TGTGCCAGCAGTCGGACAGGTCACACCGGGGAGCTGTTTTTT.

The rearrangement links TRBV5-4 to TRBJ2-7; 15 bases map to TRBD2. This CDR3 spans 16 amino acids. Germline assignment: CDR1 SGHNT and CDR2 YYREEE (reference sequence). Trimming took 4 bases from V and 2 from J; bases not matched to a gene: 4. The CDR3 DNA is TGTGCCAGCAGCCCCGGGACTAGCGGGAGGACCTACGAGCAGTACTTC. This encodes CASSPGTSGRTYEQYF.

This chain links TRBV5-1 with TRBJ1-1; no firm D call. V lost 4 bases, J lost 7 bases, and 11 bases lay in between. This CDR3 has 12 residues. Per germline, CDR1 SGHRS and CDR2 YFSETQ. This CDR3 is CASSARDFEAFF. CDR3 DNA: TGCGCCAGCAGCGCTCGGGATTTTGAAGCTTTCTTT.

The rearrangement uses TRBV28 and TRBJ2-6; D uncertain. The CDR3 is 15 amino acids. V lost 6 bases and J lost 2, with 11 bases in between. CDR1 and CDR2 (germline): MDHEN, SYDVKM. For the CDR3, the DNA is TGTGCCAGCAGCCCCCTGGGCGCTGGGGCCAACGTCCTGACTTTC. This sequence encodes CASSPLGAGANVLTF.

The V gene is TRBV7-2, the J gene TRBJ2-7; 10 positions agree with TRBD1. After removal of 5 bases from V and 5 bases from J, the junction contained 6 bases not matched to a gene. Germline V gene sequence: CDR1 SGHTA, CDR2 FQGNSA. This CDR3 region has 14 residues. DNA for the CDR3: TGTGCCAGCAGCCTGGGGGACAGGGGTCACGAGCAGTACTTC. This codes for CASSLGDRGHEQYF.

V and J are TRBV19 and TRBJ1-6, with 9 nucleotides matching TRBD1. After removal of 11 bases from V and 10 bases from J, the junction contained 15 bases not matched to a gene. Germline V lookup: CDR1 LNHDA, CDR2 SQIVND (reference sequence). The CDR3 loop spans 15 amino acids. CDR3 protein: CACKPGQGNRSPLHF. In DNA, the CDR3 is TGTGCCTGTAAGCCGGGACAGGGAAATAGATCACCCCTCCACTTT.